A selection of T cell receptor beta chains follows, all from one sample in a study of blood T cells in healthy people across ages. Each CDR3 protein is one row after TCRdb ran MiXCR on the 5' RACE reads. The repertoire holds hundreds of thousands of distinct CDR3 sequences, with around 50% as singletons. Sequencing used blood. The receptors originated from a man aged 35-49 years in good health. The CDR3 runs from the conserved cysteine through the conserved F or W. D genes are given only for firm matches. Size is stated for part of the rows, as once, few or many counts, or as a class when the clone is expanded.

V gene	J gene	D gene	clone size	CDR3 DNA	CDR3 protein
TRBV28	TRBJ2-1	.	.	TGTGCCAGCAGTTTTTTTGGGTACTCCTACAATGAGCAGTTCTTC	CASSFFGYSYNEQFF
TRBV7-2	TRBJ1-6	.	.	TGTGCCAGCAGCTACGGTGGACGGTTGGGTGGTTCACCCCTCCACTTT	CASSYGGRLGGSPLHF
TRBV11-1	TRBJ2-3	TRBD2	.	TGTGCCAGCAGCTCACGAGACTCCAGCGGGGGAATGGCGCAGTATTTT	CASSSRDSSGGMAQYF
TRBV20-1	TRBJ2-7	.	.	TGCAGTGCTAGGGGGTCGGAGCCCTACGAGCAGTACTTC	CSARGSEPYEQYF
TRBV27	TRBJ2-3	.	.	TGTGCCAGCAGTCCCATTCCCGCGGGCACAGATACGCAGTATTTT	CASSPIPAGTDTQYF
TRBV7-6	TRBJ2-3	TRBD2	.	TGTGCCAGCAGCTTAGGATCTAGCGGGAGAAACACAGATACGCAGTATTTT	CASSLGSSGRNTDTQYF
TRBV12-3/TRBV12-4	TRBJ2-1	TRBD1	few	TGTGCCAGCAGTTTAGGGACAGGGTTTTACAATGAGCAGTTCTTC	CASSLGTGFYNEQFF
TRBV12-3/TRBV12-4	TRBJ2-4	.	.	TGTGCCAGCAGTGTAAGGGGATTTGGCAAAAACATTCAGTACTTC	CASSVRGFGKNIQYF
TRBV4-1	TRBJ1-1	.	.	TGCGCCAGCAGCCAAGATGAAACCGGCCGAAACACTGAAGCTTTCTTT	CASSQDETGRNTEAFF
TRBV7-3	TRBJ2-3	TRBD2	.	TGTGCCAGCAGCCTCGGACTAGATACAGATGCGCAGTATTTT	CASSLGLDTDAQYF
TRBV4-1	TRBJ1-2	TRBD1	few	TGCGCCAGCAGCCAAGATGACAGGGCTGGTGGCTACACCTTC	CASSQDDRAGGYTF
TRBV6-2/TRBV6-3	TRBJ2-3	.	.	TGTGCCAGCAGTTACTCGATGCGAGGTAGCACAGATACGCAGTATTTT	CASSYSMRGSTDTQYF
TRBV20-1	TRBJ1-6	.	.	TGCAGTGCTAGAGATGACGGAGATAATTCACCCCTCCACTTT	CSARDDGDNSPLHF
TRBV6-5	TRBJ2-7	.	.	TGTGCCAGCAGTTACAGAGGTAGGGGCTACGAGCAGTACTTC	CASSYRGRGYEQYF
TRBV6-2/TRBV6-3	TRBJ2-1	.	few	TGTGCCAGCCTTCCGGCAAGCTCCTACAATGAGCAGTTCTTC	CASLPASSYNEQFF
TRBV28	TRBJ2-2	TRBD1	few	TGTGCCGGACAGGGTGGAGGGACCGGGGAGCTGTTTTTT	CAGQGGGTGELFF
TRBV5-1	TRBJ2-3	.	.	TGCGCCAGCAGTCCCCAGCCCCGAGGCACAGATACGCAGTATTTT	CASSPQPRGTDTQYF
TRBV24-1	TRBJ2-7	.	few	TGTGCCACCAGTGATAAGGAGTCCTACGAGCAGTACTTC	CATSDKESYEQYF
TRBV6-5	TRBJ2-1	TRBD2	.	TGTGCCAGCAGTTATGCTAGCGGGGGAACGAGCTCCTACAATGAGCAGTTCTTC	CASSYASGGTSSYNEQFF
TRBV7-9	TRBJ2-7	.	.	TGTGCCAGCAGCTTAGGGGGGCGTTCGGACGAGCAGTACTTC	CASSLGGRSDEQYF
TRBV12-3/TRBV12-4	TRBJ1-5	.	few	TGTGCCAGCAGTCACTACGGGGTTGGTAGCCGGGGCAGGGATTTTGTTCAGCCCCAGCATTTT	CASSHYGVGSRGRDFVQPQHF
TRBV4-1	TRBJ2-1	TRBD2	.	TGCGCCAGCAGCCAATCGGATAGCGGGAGCGGTGTGATTTCGTACAATGAGCAGTTCTTC	CASSQSDSGSGVISYNEQFF
TRBV4-2	TRBJ2-1	TRBD2	few	TGTGCCAGCAGCCAAGAAAGCGGGAGCTCCTACAATGAGCAGTTCTTC	CASSQESGSSYNEQFF
TRBV28	TRBJ1-2	.	.	TGTGCCAGCAGTCACGTCGGCTACACCTTC	CASSHVGYTF
TRBV24-1	TRBJ1-2	.	few	TGTGCCACCAGTGATACGAGACAGGTTAACTATGGCTACACCTTC	CATSDTRQVNYGYTF
TRBV6-2/TRBV6-3	TRBJ1-5	.	.	TGTGCCAGCAGGGTAACCAATCAGCCCCAGCATTTT	CASRVTNQPQHF
TRBV29-1	TRBJ2-2	TRBD2	.	TGCAGCAGTATAGCGGGAGGAACCGGGGAGCTGTTTTTT	CSSIAGGTGELFF
TRBV20-1	TRBJ2-6	TRBD2	.	TGCAGTGCTATCAGGGAACTAGCGGGATTCTCTGGGGCCAACGTCCTGACTTTC	CSAIRELAGFSGANVLTF
TRBV20-1	TRBJ1-5	.	few	TGCAGTGCTACAGGTCGTCGTCGGGGTAATCAGCCCCAGCATTTT	CSATGRRRGNQPQHF
TRBV4-1	TRBJ1-2	.	.	TGCGCCAGCAGCCGCGATTACGATGGCTACACCTTC	CASSRDYDGYTF
TRBV6-1	TRBJ2-5	TRBD1	once	TGTGCCAGCAGTGAAATGGACAGGGGGGGCGAGACCCAGTACTTC	CASSEMDRGGETQYF
TRBV9	TRBJ2-3	TRBD1	.	TGTGCCAGCAGCGTAGTGGAGCAGGGGGCTAAGACGCAGTATTTT	CASSVVEQGAKTQYF
TRBV7-8	TRBJ1-2	.	.	TGTGCCAGCAGCTTAGCTCGATATGGCAACTATGGCTACACCTTC	CASSLARYGNYGYTF
TRBV7-2	TRBJ2-3	TRBD2	.	TGTGCCAGCAGCAGAATAGCGGGAGGAGTTGGCGCTACAGATACGCAGTATTTT	CASSRIAGGVGATDTQYF
TRBV10-3	TRBJ1-6	TRBD1	.	TGTGCCATCAGTGGTGGGACAGGGGATAGTTCACCCCTCCACTTT	CAISGGTGDSSPLHF
TRBV7-2	TRBJ2-3	.	.	TGTGCCAGCAGCTTTCCGGACCCTAGCACAGATACGCAGTATTTT	CASSFPDPSTDTQYF
TRBV6-1	TRBJ2-1	.	once	TGTGCCAGCAGTGAAGTCCACTTAAACTACTACAATGAGCAGTTCTTC	CASSEVHLNYYNEQFF
TRBV12-3/TRBV12-4	TRBJ2-2	TRBD1	few	TGTGCCAGCAGGGTGACAGGGATCACCGGGGAGCTGTTTTTT	CASRVTGITGELFF
TRBV2	TRBJ2-5	.	.	TGTGCCAGCCGAGTAGCGAGAGGGGAAGAGACCCAGTACTTC	CASRVARGEETQYF
TRBV7-9	TRBJ1-5	.	.	TGTGCCAGCAGCTTAGTGACCGGGGTTAGCAATCAGCCCCAGCATTTT	CASSLVTGVSNQPQHF
TRBV27	TRBJ2-7	.	.	TGTGCCAGCTCCGAGTCCGTGGGCGAGATCTCCTACGAGCAGTACTTC	CASSESVGEISYEQYF
TRBV12-3/TRBV12-4	TRBJ2-3	.	.	TGTGCCAGCTGCACTCGGGGCACAGATACGCAGTATTTT	CASCTRGTDTQYF
TRBV20-1	TRBJ1-5	.	.	TGCAGTGCTACCCGTGCTTCTAGAGGCCAGCCCCAGCATTTT	CSATRASRGQPQHF
TRBV11-3	TRBJ1-1	.	.	TGTGCCAGCAGCTTATCTACCGGAGGACTATATGAAGCTTTCTTT	CASSLSTGGLYEAFF
TRBV5-1	TRBJ2-3	.	.	TGCGCCAGCAGCTTGGTAGGAGCGGCCCAGAATACGCAGTATTTT	CASSLVGAAQNTQYF
TRBV7-9	TRBJ2-1	TRBD2	.	TGTGCCAGCAGCTTAGGAGGGACTAGCTCCTACAATGAGCAGTTCTTC	CASSLGGTSSYNEQFF
TRBV5-1	TRBJ2-5	TRBD1	.	TGCGCCAGTTCGAAACCTAAGGGACAGGGTGAGGAGACCCAGTACTTC	CASSKPKGQGEETQYF